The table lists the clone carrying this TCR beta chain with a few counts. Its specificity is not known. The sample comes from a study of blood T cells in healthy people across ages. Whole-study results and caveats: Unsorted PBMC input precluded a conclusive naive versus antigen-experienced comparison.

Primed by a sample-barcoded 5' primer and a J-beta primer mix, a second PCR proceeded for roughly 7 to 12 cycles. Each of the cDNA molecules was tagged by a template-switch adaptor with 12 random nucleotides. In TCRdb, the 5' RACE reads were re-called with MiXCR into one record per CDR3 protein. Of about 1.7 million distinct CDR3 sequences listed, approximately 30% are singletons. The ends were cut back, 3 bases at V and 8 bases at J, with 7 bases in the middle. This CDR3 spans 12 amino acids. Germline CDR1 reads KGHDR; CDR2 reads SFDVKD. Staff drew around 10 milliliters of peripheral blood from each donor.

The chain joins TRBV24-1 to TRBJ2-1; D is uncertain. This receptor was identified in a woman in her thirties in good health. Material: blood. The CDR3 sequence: CATSDRIDEQFF. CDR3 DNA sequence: TGTGCCACCAGTGATAGGATTGATGAGCAGTTCTTC.